A selection of T cell receptor beta chains follows, all from one sample in a study of vaccination and CD4 T cells after COVID-19. TCRdb called the PCR reads again in MiXCR, with one record for every CDR3 protein. The table has over 20,000 distinct CDR3 sequences, 70% seen once; the top ten hold around 8.1%. For these receptors, no antigen is known. The sequenced material came from CD4+ T cells from blood, cultured in vitro. The source is a human donor who had recovered from COVID-19. The CDR3 runs from the conserved cysteine through the conserved F or W. The D gene is left open where the match is weak. The listing skips clone size in some rows; elsewhere it reads once, few, many or a size class.

d_gene,abundance,v_gene,j_gene,CDR3aa,CDR3nt
TRBD1,few,TRBV10-1,TRBJ1-3,CASNRDRDRERNTIYF,TGCGCCAGCAACCGGGACCGGGACAGGGAACGAAACACCATATATTTT
NA,NA,TRBV6-1,TRBJ2-4,CASSGLGGNIQYF,TGTGCCAGCAGTGGGCTAGGTGGAAACATTCAGTACTTC
TRBD1,few,TRBV15,TRBJ1-5,CATTTSQGQRNQPQHF,TGTGCCACCACCACGAGCCAGGGACAGAGGAATCAGCCCCAGCATTTT
TRBD1,NA,TRBV6-2/TRBV6-3,TRBJ2-1,CASMGQGAIDEQFF,TGTGCCAGCATGGGACAGGGGGCTATCGATGAGCAGTTCTTC
TRBD1,few,TRBV11-3,TRBJ2-5,CASSQQTGKTQYF,TGTGCCAGCAGCCAACAGACAGGGAAGACCCAGTACTTC
TRBD2,NA,TRBV20-1,TRBJ2-7,CSARDGSGRGYEQYF,TGCAGTGCTAGAGATGGTAGCGGGAGAGGTTACGAGCAGTACTTC
NA,NA,TRBV7-2,TRBJ1-2,CASSLGSGSNYGYTF,TGTGCCAGCAGCTTAGGTTCAGGTTCTAACTATGGCTACACCTTC
NA,few,TRBV7-8,TRBJ2-1,CASSLQGYNEQFF,TGTGCCAGCAGCTTACAGGGTTACAATGAGCAGTTCTTC
TRBD1,once,TRBV6-1,TRBJ1-2,CASTPTGDYGYTF,TGTGCCAGCACCCCGACAGGGGACTATGGCTACACCTTC
TRBD1,few,TRBV30,TRBJ1-2,CAWTPLGQTNYGYTF,TGTGCCTGGACCCCGTTGGGACAGACTAACTATGGCTACACCTTC
NA,NA,TRBV27,TRBJ2-3,CASSRRLGGVTDTQYF,TGTGCCAGCAGCCGAAGGTTAGGGGGAGTGACAGATACGCAGTATTTT
TRBD2,NA,TRBV20-1,TRBJ2-7,CSASGTSGDSSYEQYF,TGCAGTGCTAGTGGGACTAGCGGGGACAGCTCCTACGAGCAGTACTTC
NA,NA,TRBV28,TRBJ2-3,CASVTATVGREGTDTQYF,TGTGCCAGCGTCACCGCAACGGTAGGCAGGGAGGGCACAGATACGCAGTATTTT
NA,NA,TRBV12-3/TRBV12-4,TRBJ1-5,CASSLRDSNQSQHF,TGTGCCAGCAGTTTGAGGGATAGCAATCAGTCCCAGCATTTT
NA,NA,TRBV20-1,TRBJ1-1,CSARGMNTEAFF,TGCAGTGCTAGGGGGATGAACACTGAAGCTTTCTTT
NA,NA,TRBV19,TRBJ2-7,CASSISLAASYEQYF,TGTGCCAGTAGTATAAGTTTAGCGGCTTCCTACGAGCAGTACTTC
NA,once,TRBV27,TRBJ2-7,CATSMRRSSYEQYF,TGTGCCACCTCAATGAGGCGGAGCTCCTACGAGCAGTACTTC
NA,NA,TRBV29-1,TRBJ1-5,CSVEDLGGLRHF,TGCAGCGTTGAAGATCTAGGAGGATTGCGGCATTTT
NA,NA,TRBV20-1,TRBJ1-2,CSARDRLDGYGYTF,TGCAGTGCTAGAGATAGGCTGGACGGCTATGGCTACACCTTC
TRBD1,NA,TRBV28,TRBJ1-2,CASSWGNRGYGYTF,TGTGCCAGCAGCTGGGGGAACAGGGGGTATGGCTACACCTTC
NA,NA,TRBV6-1,TRBJ1-3,CASSDPRGADNRNTIYF,TGTGCCAGCAGTGACCCACGGGGGGCCGATAACCGAAACACCATATATTTT
TRBD2,NA,TRBV20-1,TRBJ2-1,CSARRGEGLDEQFF,TGCAGTGCTAGACGGGGGGAGGGCCTGGATGAGCAGTTCTTC
TRBD2,medium-sized,TRBV24-1,TRBJ2-3,CATRGGVSTDTQYF,TGTGCCACCCGCGGGGGAGTCAGCACAGATACGCAGTATTTT
NA,NA,TRBV7-2,TRBJ1-5,CASSLVGLSGQPQHF,TGTGCCAGCAGCTTAGTGGGACTAAGCGGACAGCCCCAGCATTTT
TRBD1,NA,TRBV28,TRBJ2-2,CASLRTGRGTGELFF,TGTGCCAGCCTCCGGACAGGGCGGGGCACCGGGGAGCTGTTTTTT
TRBD2,few,TRBV20-1,TRBJ2-5,CSARSTRGAYETQYF,TGCAGTGCGAGATCCACGCGGGGGGCGTACGAGACCCAGTACTTC
NA,NA,TRBV19,TRBJ1-5,CAVGRNQPQHF,TGTGCAGTGGGCCGAAATCAGCCCCAGCATTTT
NA,NA,TRBV24-1,TRBJ1-2,CATGGNYGYTF,TGTGCCACCGGAGGGAACTATGGCTACACCTTC
NA,once,TRBV12-5,TRBJ2-5,CASGSTGGGPQYF,TGTGCTAGTGGTTCCACAGGTGGGGGTCCCCAGTACTTC
NA,NA,TRBV5-1,TRBJ1-2,CASSSHGGGYTF,TGCGCCAGCAGCTCCCATGGGGGTGGCTACACCTTC